The 16 T cell receptor beta chains below come from one sample, sequenced in a study of human T cells and chemical hapten exposure (dated by TCRdb to 2020 to 2023). Library preparation was by RACE. Sequenced on a NextSeq 500. Using fastp trimming at Q25 and MiXCR clonotype assembly, TCRdb reanalyzed the public sequencing data and kept in-frame beta chains. Every distinct CDR3 protein forms one entry, paired with its most common genes and DNA. The sample table lists roughly 120,000 distinct CDR3 sequences, 9% to 14% of them with a count of one. Clones ranked in the top ten supply approximately 1.4% of the sample. Reading the label with the study, this specimen's time point is: patch test 1, 2 weeks after DPC sensitization. The intended sense of this specimen's treatment or condition label: therapeutic diphenylcyclopropenone sensitization with weekly scalp DPC. The material was whole blood, obtained in connection with sensitization to the hapten diphenylcyclopropenone (DPC). The receptors stem from a woman in her forties or fifties with alopecia areata. Some clones in this sample may be carry-over from other donors' samples.

This chain joins TRBV6-1 and TRBJ1-1; no clear D gene. Trimming removed 4 bases from V and 10 bases from J, with 16 bases in between. Germline V gene lookup returns CDR1 MNHNS and CDR2 SASEGT. This CDR3 contains 13 residues. In DNA form, the CDR3 reads TGTGCCAGCAGTGCCAGCAGTGACCTTGGAGCTTTCTTT. Protein sequence: CASSASSDLGAFF.

With respect to this clonotype: A read error may account for a junction end that differs from germline. The chain combines TRBV7-7 with TRBJ2-1; D is undetermined. This CDR3 region has 13 residues. CDR1 is SSHAT, CDR2 FNYEAQ, per germline (reference sequence). CDR3: CASSFGRANEQFF. The CDR3 nucleotides read TGTGCTAGCAGCTTTGGACGTGCAAATGAGCAGTTCTTC.

This clonotype was recorded many times. The CDR3 sequence is CSVDGDRYEQYF. DNA of the CDR3: TGCAGCGTTGACGGTGACAGGTACGAGCAGTACTTC. This chain connects TRBV29-1 to TRBJ2-7; weak D call: TRBD1 (6 bases). The CDR3 has 12 amino acids. V shed 3 bases and J shed 4 bases, with 10 bases lying between them. Germline values: CDR1 SQVTM, CDR2 ANQGSEA.

This clonotype was seen at least ten times. The chain recombines TRBV10-2 with TRBJ1-1; D not resolved. Trimming took 7 bases from V and 0 from J, leaving 12 bases between them. The CDR3 runs to 14 residues. The V gene's germline CDR1 is WSHSY and CDR2 SAAADI. The CDR3 loop reads CASIDGVMNTEAFF. The CDR3 DNA is TGCGCCAGCATCGACGGGGTCATGAACACTGAAGCTTTCTTT.

This clonotype came up many times. V usage is TRBV7-2 and J usage is TRBJ2-3, with D perhaps TRBD2 (6 bases). This CDR3 is 15 amino acids long. Per the germline V gene, CDR1 is SGHTA and CDR2 is FQGNSA. V lost 0 bases, J lost 1 base, and 8 bases lay in between. The CDR3 region has the DNA TGTGCCAGCAGCTTAGCGCGGGGAGGCACAGATACGCAGTATTTT. Its translation is CASSLARGGTDTQYF.

This clonotype was observed many times. V is TRBV28 and J is TRBJ2-2; TRBD1 matches at 7 bases. CDR3 length equals 17 residues. V was pared by 4 bases and J by 4 bases, with 12 bases of the junction left unmatched. Germline V lookup: CDR1 MDHEN, CDR2 SYDVKM. The DNA of the CDR3 is TGTGCCAGCAGTTCCCCAGTTGGGGGACAGTTCACCGGGGAGCTGTTTTTT. As protein: CASSSPVGGQFTGELFF.

This clonotype has ten or more counts. This sequence joins TRBV12-3 or TRBV12-4 and TRBJ2-7; 11 bases are shared with TRBD2. This CDR3 contains 14 residues. V trimming: 6 bases; J trimming: 6 bases; junction bases outside the gene matches: 7. CDR3 region: CASSLAGGRFEQYF. In nucleotides, the CDR3 is TGTGCCAGCAGCCTAGCGGGGGGCCGCTTCGAGCAGTACTTC.

The chain employs TRBV7-9 and TRBJ1-6; D is uncertain. This CDR3 region has 15 residues. Germline V gene sequence: CDR1 SEHNR, CDR2 FQNEAQ (reference sequence). The ends were cut back, 5 bases at V and 3 bases at J, with 11 bases in the middle. The CDR3 sequence is CASSGRPSYNSPLHF. As DNA, the CDR3 is TGTGCCAGCAGCGGACGCCCCAGCTATAATTCACCCCTCCACTTT. Complete variable domain (other parts from reference TRBV7-9 and TRBJ1-6): DTGVSQNPRHKITKRGQNVTFRCDPISEHNRLYWYRQTLGQGPEFLTYFQNEAQLEKSRLLSDRFSAERPKGSFSTLEIQRTEQGDSAMYLCASSGRPSYNSPLHFGNGTRLTVT.

The chain employs TRBV24-1 and TRBJ2-3, with D possibly being TRBD2 (6 bases). Trimming shortened V by 5 bases and J by 4 bases, and 9 bases separated the two germline ends. This CDR3 is 13 amino acids long. Germline values: CDR1 KGHDR, CDR2 SFDVKD. The CDR3 DNA sequence: TGTGCCACCAGTGGAAGACTAGCAGATACGCAGTATTTT. It yields the protein CATSGRLADTQYF.

The chain combines TRBV6-6 with TRBJ2-3; 9 nucleotides align to TRBD1. CDR1 and CDR2 from the germline V gene are MNHNY and SVGAGI (reference sequence). CDR3 length: 16 residues. V was pared by 6 bases and J by 6 bases, with 13 bases of the junction left unmatched. CDR3 sequence (DNA): TGTGCCAGCAGCCGAAATACAGGGGGCGCGGCGGATACGCAGTATTTT. Translating gives CASSRNTGGAADTQYF.

This clonotype was detected ten times or more. The V call is TRBV24-1, the J call TRBJ2-1, with D possibly being TRBD2 (5 bases). CDR1 is KGHDR, CDR2 SFDVKD, per germline. V was clipped by 2 bases and J by 0 bases, with 16 bases between them. The CDR3 covers 18 residues. This chain's CDR3 is CATSDSTTGAFSYNEQFF. In nucleotides, the CDR3 is TGTGCCACCAGTGATTCGACTACCGGCGCTTTCTCCTACAATGAGCAGTTCTTC.

The chain uses TRBV12-3 or TRBV12-4 and TRBJ2-7; possible D gene TRBD2, 7 bases. This CDR3 is 14 amino acids long. Trimming shortened V by 7 bases and J by 4 bases, and 17 bases separated the two germline ends. The DNA of the CDR3 is TGTGCCAGCAACTCGGGGGGCGCCGAGTACGAGCAGTACTTC. This translates into CASNSGGAEYEQYF.

In its sample, this clonotype was seen a few times. V gene TRBV7-2 combines with J gene TRBJ2-1, with D perhaps assigned TRBD1 or TRBD2 (5 bases each). The CDR3 is 16 residues long. The germline CDR1 and CDR2 sequences are SGHTA and FQGNSA. Trimming took 5 bases from V and 4 from J, leaving 18 bases between them. The CDR3 loop is CASSPTWDHSYNEQFF. Here the CDR3 DNA reads TGTGCCAGCAGCCCTACTTGGGACCATTCTTACAATGAGCAGTTCTTC. The variable domain in full, completed from reference TRBV7-2 and TRBJ2-1, reads GAGVSQSPSNKVTEKGKDVELRCDPISGHTALYWYRQSLGQGLEFLIYFQGNSAPDKSGLPSDRFSAERTGGSVSTLTIQRTQQEDSAVYLCASSPTWDHSYNEQFFGPGTRLTVL.

A few counts support this clonotype. The chain joins TRBV2 to TRBJ2-2, with 7 bases matching TRBD1. CDR1 is SNHLY, CDR2 FYNNEI, per germline. The CDR3 has 16 residues. V lost 7 bases and J lost 2; bases outside the gene matches: 10. The CDR3 sequence is CASTGFVGGNTGELFF. CDR3 nucleotide sequence: TGTGCCAGCACCGGCTTTGTAGGGGGCAACACCGGGGAGCTGTTTTTT.

This clonotype was observed many times. The CDR3 is CASMEGIYGYTF. CDR3 in DNA: TGTGCCAGCATGGAGGGGATCTATGGCTACACCTTC. The rearrangement links TRBV28 to TRBJ1-2, with TRBD1 as a possible D gene (5 bases). The CDR3 has 12 residues. Germline lookup yields CDR1 MDHEN and CDR2 SYDVKM. V gave up 7 bases and J gave up 4 bases, with 10 bases separating them.

This clonotype was seen a few times. J is TRBJ1-6 and V is TRBV28; 11 positions match TRBD1. CDR1 is MDHEN and CDR2 is SYDVKM in the germline V gene. The CDR3 runs to 15 residues. The V gene end was trimmed by 6 bases and the J gene end by 8 bases; junction bases not matched to a gene: 6. CDR3 residues: CASRWTGGAYSPLHF. The CDR3 nucleotides read TGTGCCAGCAGATGGACAGGGGGCGCGTATTCACCCCTCCACTTT.